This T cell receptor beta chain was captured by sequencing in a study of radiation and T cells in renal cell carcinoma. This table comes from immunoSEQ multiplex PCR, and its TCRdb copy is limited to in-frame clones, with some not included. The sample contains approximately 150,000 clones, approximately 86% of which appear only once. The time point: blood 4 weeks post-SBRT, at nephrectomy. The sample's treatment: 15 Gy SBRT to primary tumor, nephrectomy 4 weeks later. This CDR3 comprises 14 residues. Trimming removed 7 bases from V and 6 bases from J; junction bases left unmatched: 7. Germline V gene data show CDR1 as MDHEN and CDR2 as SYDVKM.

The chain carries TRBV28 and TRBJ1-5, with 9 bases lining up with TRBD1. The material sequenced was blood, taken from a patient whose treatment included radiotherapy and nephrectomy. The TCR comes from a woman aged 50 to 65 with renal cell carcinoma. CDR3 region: CASTATGGFQPQHF. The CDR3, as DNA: TGTGCCAGCACTGCAACAGGGGGCTTTCAGCCCCAGCATTTT.